This T cell receptor (beta chain) was profiled in a study of Ad26.COV2.S vaccination and SARS-CoV-2 variants. Whole-study context: This donor came from the COV1001 trial of Ad26.COV2.S.

TCRdb's copy holds only in-frame clones and misses some; the assay was immunoSEQ multiplex PCR. The table has fewer than 300,000 clones, 87% seen once. Treatment reported: around 19 received Ad26.COV2.S at low or high dose, single or two shots; roughly 5 received placebo; per-sample allocation not given. Following the first vaccine or placebo injection, samples were taken on day 63. The germline gives CDR1 LNHNV, CDR2 YYDKDF (reference sequence). CDR3 length: 16 amino acids. V gave up 5 bases and J gave up 0 bases, with 11 bases separating them. Remarks on this clone: The antigen is undetermined.

Study observations and caveats: The breadth of spike-specific CD8+ and CD4+ T cell responses after vaccination was reportedly substantial.

This sample comprised peripheral blood, obtained in a trial of Ad26.COV2.S vaccine versus placebo. The receptor was derived from a person aged 18 to 59 who received the Ad26.COV2.S COVID-19 vaccine or a placebo. V usage is TRBV15 and J usage is TRBJ2-6; a weak D match, TRBD1 (5 bases). The CDR3 DNA reads TGTGCCACCAGCCCTGGACACGCCTCTGGGGCCAACGTCCTGACTTTC. Translating gives CATSPGHASGANVLTF.